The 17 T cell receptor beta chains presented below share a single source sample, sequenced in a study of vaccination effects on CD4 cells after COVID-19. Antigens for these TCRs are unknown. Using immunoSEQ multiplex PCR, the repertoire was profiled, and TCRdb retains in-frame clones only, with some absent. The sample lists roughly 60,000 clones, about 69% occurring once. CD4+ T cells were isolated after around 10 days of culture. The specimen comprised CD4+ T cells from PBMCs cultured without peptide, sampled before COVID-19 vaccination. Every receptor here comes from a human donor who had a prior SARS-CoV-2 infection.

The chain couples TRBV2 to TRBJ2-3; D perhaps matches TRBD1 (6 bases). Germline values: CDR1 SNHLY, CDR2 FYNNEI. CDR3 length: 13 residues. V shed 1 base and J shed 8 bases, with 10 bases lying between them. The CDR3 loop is CASSEGAGVTQYF. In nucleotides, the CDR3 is TGTGCCAGCAGTGAAGGGGCAGGGGTTACGCAGTATTTT.

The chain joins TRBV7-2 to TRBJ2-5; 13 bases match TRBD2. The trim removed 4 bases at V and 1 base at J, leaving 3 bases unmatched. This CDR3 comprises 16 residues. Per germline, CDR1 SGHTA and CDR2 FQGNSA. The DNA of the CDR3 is TGTGCCAGCAGCTGGGGACTAGCGGGAATCCAAGAGACCCAGTACTTC. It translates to CASSWGLAGIQETQYF.

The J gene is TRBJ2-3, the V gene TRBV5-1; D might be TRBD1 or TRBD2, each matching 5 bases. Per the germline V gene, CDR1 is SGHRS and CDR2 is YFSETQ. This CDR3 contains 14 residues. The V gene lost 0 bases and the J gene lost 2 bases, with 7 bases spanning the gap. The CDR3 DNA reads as TGCGCCAGCAGCTTGGGGGACCACACAGATACGCAGTATTTT. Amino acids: CASSLGDHTDTQYF.

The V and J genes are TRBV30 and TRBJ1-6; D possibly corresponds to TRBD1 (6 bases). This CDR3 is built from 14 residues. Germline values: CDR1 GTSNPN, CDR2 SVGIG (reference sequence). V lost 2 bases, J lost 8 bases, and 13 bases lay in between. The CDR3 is CAWSNRGLDSPLHF. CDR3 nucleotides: TGTGCCTGGAGTAATAGGGGGTTAGATTCACCCCTCCACTTT. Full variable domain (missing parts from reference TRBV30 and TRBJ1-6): SQTIHQWPATLVQPVGSPLSLECTVEGTSNPNLYWYRQAAGRGLQLLFYSVGIGQISSEVPQNLSASRPQDRQFILSSKKLLLSDSGFYLCAWSNRGLDSPLHFGNGTRLTVT.

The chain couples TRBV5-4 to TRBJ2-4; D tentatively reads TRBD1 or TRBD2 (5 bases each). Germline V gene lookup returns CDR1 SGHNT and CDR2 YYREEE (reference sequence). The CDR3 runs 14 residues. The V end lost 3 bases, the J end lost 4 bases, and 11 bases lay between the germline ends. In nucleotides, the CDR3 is TGTGCCAGCAGCTCGTGGGACGGGAAAAACATTCAGTACTTC. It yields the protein CASSSWDGKNIQYF.

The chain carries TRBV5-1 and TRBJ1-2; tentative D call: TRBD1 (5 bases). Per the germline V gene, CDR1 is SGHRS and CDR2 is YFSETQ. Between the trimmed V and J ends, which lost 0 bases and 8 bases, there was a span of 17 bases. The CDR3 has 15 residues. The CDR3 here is CASSLVPGQLEGYTF. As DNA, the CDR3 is TGCGCCAGCAGCTTGGTGCCCGGACAACTCGAAGGCTACACCTTC. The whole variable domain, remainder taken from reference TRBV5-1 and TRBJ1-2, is KAGVTQTPRYLIKTRGQQVTLSCSPISGHRSVSWYQQTPGQGLQFLFEYFSETQRNKGNFPGRFSGRQFSNSRSEMNVSTLELGDSALYLCASSLVPGQLEGYTFGSGTRLTVV.

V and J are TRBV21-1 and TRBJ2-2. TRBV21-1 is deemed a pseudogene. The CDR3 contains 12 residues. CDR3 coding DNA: TGTGCCAGCAGCAAAGGTTCCGGGGAGCTGTTTTTT. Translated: CASSKGSGELFF.

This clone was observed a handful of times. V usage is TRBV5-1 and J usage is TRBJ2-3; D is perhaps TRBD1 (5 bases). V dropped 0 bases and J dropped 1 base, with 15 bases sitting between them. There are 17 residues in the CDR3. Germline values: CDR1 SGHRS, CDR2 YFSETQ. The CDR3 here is CASSLGGAELGTDTQYF. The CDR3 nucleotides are TGCGCCAGCAGCTTGGGGGGCGCCGAGCTTGGCACAGATACGCAGTATTTT.

CDR3 loop: CASSVEGASGNTIYF. For the CDR3, the DNA is TGTGCCAGCAGCGTAGAGGGGGCCTCTGGAAACACCATATATTTT. The chain recombines TRBV9 with TRBJ1-3, with 7 bases that match TRBD1. With V trimmed by 0 bases and J by 0 bases, 0 bases remained unmatched. Germline V gene lookup returns CDR1 SGDLS and CDR2 YYNGEE. The CDR3 is 15 residues long.

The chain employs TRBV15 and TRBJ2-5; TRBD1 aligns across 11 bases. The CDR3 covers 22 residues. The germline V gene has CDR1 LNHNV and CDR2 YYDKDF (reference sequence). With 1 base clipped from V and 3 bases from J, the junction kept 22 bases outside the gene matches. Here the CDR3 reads CATSRGLRFGGQGALGKETQYF. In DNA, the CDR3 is TGTGCCACCAGCAGAGGACTGCGATTTGGCGGACAGGGGGCGCTCGGTAAAGAGACCCAGTACTTC.

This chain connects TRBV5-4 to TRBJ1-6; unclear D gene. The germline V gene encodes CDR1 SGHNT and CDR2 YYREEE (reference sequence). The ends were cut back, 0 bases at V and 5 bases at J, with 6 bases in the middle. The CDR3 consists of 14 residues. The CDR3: CASSLDRNNSPLHF. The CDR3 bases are TGTGCCAGCAGCTTGGACCGAAATAATTCACCCCTCCACTTT.

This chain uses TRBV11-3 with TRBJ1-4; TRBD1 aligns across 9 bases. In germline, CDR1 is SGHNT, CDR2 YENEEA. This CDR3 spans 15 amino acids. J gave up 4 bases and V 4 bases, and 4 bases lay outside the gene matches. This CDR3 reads CASSSGQGNNEKLFF. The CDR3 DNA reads TGTGCCAGCAGCTCGGGACAGGGAAATAATGAAAAACTGTTTTTT.

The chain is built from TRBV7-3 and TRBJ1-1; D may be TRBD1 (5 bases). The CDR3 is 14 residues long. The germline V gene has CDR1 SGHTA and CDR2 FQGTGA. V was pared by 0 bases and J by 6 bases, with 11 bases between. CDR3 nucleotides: TGTGCCAGCAGCTTAACACCAGGGAGCCCTGAAGCTTTCTTT. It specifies CASSLTPGSPEAFF.

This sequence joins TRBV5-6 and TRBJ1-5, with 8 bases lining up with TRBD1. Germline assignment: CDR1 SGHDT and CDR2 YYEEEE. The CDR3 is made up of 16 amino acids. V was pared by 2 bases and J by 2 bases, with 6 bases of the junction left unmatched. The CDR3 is CASSFGPGQGNQPQHF. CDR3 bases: TGTGCCAGCAGCTTCGGACCGGGACAGGGCAATCAGCCCCAGCATTTT. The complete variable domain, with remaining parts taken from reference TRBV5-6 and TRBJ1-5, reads DAGVTQSPTHLIKTRGQQVTLRCSPKSGHDTVSWYQQALGQGPQFIFQYYEEEERQRGNFPDRFSGHQFPNYSSELNVNALLLGDSALYLCASSFGPGQGNQPQHFGDGTRLSIL.

The CDR3 DNA sequence: TGTGCCAGCATCCTTGGTCGCCCGTTGGCCGGGGAGCTGTTTTTT. It encodes CASILGRPLAGELFF. The V and J genes are TRBV5-8 and TRBJ2-2; D call uncertain. Germline V gene lookup returns CDR1 SGHTS and CDR2 YDEGEE. The CDR3 extends over 15 amino acids. V was shortened by 6 bases and J by 6 bases, with 18 bases between the two germline ends.

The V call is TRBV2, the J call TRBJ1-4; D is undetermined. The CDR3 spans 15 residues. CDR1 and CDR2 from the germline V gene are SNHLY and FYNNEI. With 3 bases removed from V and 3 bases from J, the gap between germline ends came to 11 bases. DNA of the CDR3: TGTGCCAGCAGTGAGCAGAGTTTCCCTAATGAAAAACTGTTTTTT. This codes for CASSEQSFPNEKLFF.

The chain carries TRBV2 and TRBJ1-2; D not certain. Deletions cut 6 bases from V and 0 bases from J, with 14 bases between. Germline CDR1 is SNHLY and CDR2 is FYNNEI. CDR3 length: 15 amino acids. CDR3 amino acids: CASRFERTANYGYTF. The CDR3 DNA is TGTGCCAGCAGGTTCGAGCGAACCGCTAACTATGGCTACACCTTC.